Listed here are 6 T cell receptor beta chains from one sample, sequenced in a study of blood T cell repertoires in COVID-19. Profiled with immunoSEQ multiplex PCR; TCRdb holds only in-frame clones, not every one. The sample consists of some 300,000 clones, roughly 87% of them appearing once. Sequenced sample: PBMCs or T cells enriched from blood (not recorded which). Source of these receptors: a woman between 25 and 40 years old who had recovered from COVID-19.

Turning to this clone: At the DNA level, this CDR3 is encoded by other sequences in the same sample as well. This chain uses TRBV12-3 or TRBV12-4 with TRBJ2-3; 7 bases map to TRBD1. The CDR3 extends over 13 amino acids. Unmatched junction bases numbered 1, after V lost 2 bases and J lost 5 bases. The CDR3: CASSLRQGDTQYF. The CDR3 bases are TGTGCCAGCAGTTTAAGACAGGGAGATACGCAGTATTTT.

The gene calls are TRBV30 and TRBJ2-3; 9 bases align to TRBD1. The CDR3 has 15 residues. CDR1 and CDR2 from the germline V gene are GTSNPN and SVGIG (reference sequence). Unmatched junction bases numbered 7, after V lost 4 bases and J lost 2 bases. CDR3 bases: TGTGCCTGGAATCAGGGGACAGGGTTCACAGATACGCAGTATTTT. This encodes CAWNQGTGFTDTQYF.

The chain is built from TRBV18 and TRBJ1-2, with a weak D call TRBD1 (5 bases). Germline values: CDR1 KGHSH, CDR2 LQKENI. V was clipped by 4 bases and J by 2 bases, with 14 bases between them. This CDR3 comprises 15 residues. The CDR3 reads CASSQGTDLNYGYTF. DNA for the CDR3: TGTGCCAGCTCACAAGGGACTGATCTCAACTATGGCTACACCTTC.

The gene calls are TRBV6-5 and TRBJ1-2; 8 bases line up with TRBD1. CDR1 and CDR2 (germline): MNHEY, SVGAGI. This CDR3 contains 13 residues. J gave up 4 bases and V 7 bases, and 5 bases lay outside the gene matches. The CDR3 nucleotides are TGTGCCAGCACCAGGACAGGGCGCTATGGCTACACCTTC. Protein sequence: CASTRTGRYGYTF.

V usage is TRBV5-1 and J usage is TRBJ2-2, with 11 bases lining up with TRBD1. V trimming: 4 bases; J trimming: 5 bases; junction bases outside the gene matches: 4. CDR1 and CDR2 from the germline V gene are SGHRS and YFSETQ. CDR3 length: 15 residues. Written as DNA, the CDR3 is TGCGCCAGCAGCCTTGGGACAGGGGGGACCGGGGAGCTGTTTTTT. Protein: CASSLGTGGTGELFF.

The rearrangement uses TRBV5-1 and TRBJ2-2; tentative D call: TRBD2 (5 bases). This CDR3 region has 13 residues. CDR1 and CDR2 from the germline V gene are SGHRS and YFSETQ. Trimming removed 4 bases from V and 4 bases from J, with 8 bases in between. As DNA, the CDR3 is TGCGCCAGCAGCGACGGGGTCACCGGGGAGCTGTTTTTT. It yields the protein CASSDGVTGELFF.